The sample holds a few counts of the clone carrying this T cell receptor (beta chain). Its antigen remains unknown. This sample's time point: week 35, safety follow-up. Vaccination used 300 ug of mutant IDH1 20-mer peptide per dose, with topical imiquimod. There were eight vaccinations for patients, given in weeks 1, 3, 5, 7, 11, 15, 19 and 23. Repertoires were generated with immunoSEQ multiplex PCR, while TCRdb's copy carries only in-frame clones and drops some. The sample lists roughly 60,000 clones; roughly 80% were seen once. These data originate in a study of a mutant IDH1 vaccine in newly diagnosed glioma. Across the whole study: In some groups vaccination began 4-6 weeks post-radiotherapy; others received it with temozolomide. Visit timing is recorded as week 35 for V12 and week 47 for V13.

The sequences come from PBMCs, collected from a glioma patient whose treatment included an IDH1 peptide vaccine. This TCR was recovered from a man aged 35-49 years with glioma.

This CDR3 reads CASRGGSGPYEQYF. The CDR3 nucleotides read TGTGCCAGCCGGGGGGGATCCGGCCCCTACGAGCAGTACTTC. The V call is TRBV6-5, the J call TRBJ2-7; 8 bases are a match to TRBD2. The CDR3 has 14 amino acids. Trimming took 8 bases from V and 2 from J; bases not matched to a gene: 8. The germline gives CDR1 MNHEY, CDR2 SVGAGI.